This TCR beta chain was profiled in a study of shared clonotypes between healthy human individuals. The CDR3 spans 16 residues. Trimming shortened V by 2 bases and J by 4 bases, and 14 bases separated the two germline ends. The germline CDR1 and CDR2 sequences are SGHTA and FQGNSA. A deep-level run was used for the assay. Sequenced by immunoSEQ multiplex PCR; TCRdb stores in-frame clones only, minus some. The table includes about 470,000 clones, roughly 80% detected once. The gene calls are TRBV7-2 and TRBJ2-2; D may be TRBD1 (5 bases). The sample was PBMCs. The origin of this receptor is a woman in her thirties or forties in good health. Some clones in this sample may be carry-over from other donors' samples. DNA of the CDR3: TGTGCCAGCAGCTTATTTCGTTTCCAGGGCACCGGGGAGCTGTTTTTT. Protein: CASSLFRFQGTGELFF.